A selection of T cell receptor beta chains follows, all from one sample in a study of human T cells and chemical hapten exposure. TCRdb processed the RACE reads anew with MiXCR; each CDR3 protein has one entry. The sample includes under 300,000 distinct CDR3 sequences, about 7.7% of them seen just once. The specimen comprised whole blood, sampled in connection with sensitization to the hapten diphenylcyclopropenone (DPC). The receptor set was obtained from a young man with alopecia areata. Some clones in this sample may be carry-over from other donors' samples. Each CDR3 is given with its conserved first and last residue. Each record gives: D gene, clone size, J gene, V gene, CDR3 length, CDR3 DNA, CDR3 protein. D genes are given only for firm matches. Not all rows give a size; the values are once, few, many and, for expanded clones, a class.

>NA|few|TRBJ1-4|TRBV7-2|17
TGTGCCAGCAGCTCAGGAAGCAGGGTCTTCACTAATGAAAAACTGTTTTTT
CASSSGSRVFTNEKLFF
>NA|many|TRBJ1-5|TRBV6-1|14
TGTGCCAGCAGTGAAGTGGGGGCGGGTCAGCCCCAGCATTTT
CASSEVGAGQPQHF
>TRBD1|NA|TRBJ2-7|TRBV7-9|16
TGTGCCAGCAGCACTACTCACGGGACAGGTACCTACGAGCAGTACTTC
CASSTTHGTGTYEQYF
>NA|NA|TRBJ2-3|TRBV3-1|16
TGTGCCAGCAGCCCCCCGGGCGGGGGCCCCACAGATACGCAGTATTTT
CASSPPGGGPTDTQYF
>NA|few|TRBJ2-1|TRBV3-1|16
TGTGCCAGCAGCGGACAGCAGCTTCGCTCCTACAATGAGCAGTTCTTC
CASSGQQLRSYNEQFF
>NA|few|TRBJ1-5|TRBV28|14
TGTGCCAGCAGGCCGGATTATAGCAATCAGCCCCAGCATTTT
CASRPDYSNQPQHF
>TRBD1|many|TRBJ1-4|TRBV29-1|15
TGCAGCGTTGGTCGGGACAGGGCCCATAGTGAAAAACTGTTTTTT
CSVGRDRAHSEKLFF
>NA|many|TRBJ2-5|TRBV5-1|15
TGCGCCAGCAGCTTAACCCTAACGAGCCAAGAGACCCAGTACTTC
CASSLTLTSQETQYF
>NA|many|TRBJ1-5|TRBV6-2/TRBV6-3|14
TGTGCCAGCAGTTACATCTCCCTGAATCAGCCCCAGCATTTT
CASSYISLNQPQHF
>NA|NA|TRBJ2-5|TRBV4-2|12
TGTGCCAGCAGTACTAGCCCCGAGACCCAGTACTTC
CASSTSPETQYF
>NA|NA|TRBJ2-6|TRBV3-1|16
TGTGCCAGCAGCGCCTACAAGGGCTCCGGGGCCAACGTCCTGACTTTC
CASSAYKGSGANVLTF
>NA|few|TRBJ2-5|TRBV6-6|13
TGTGCCAGCAGGGTCATGGAGGCAGAGACCCAGTACTTC
CASRVMEAETQYF
>NA|many|TRBJ1-1|TRBV11-1|14
TGTGCCAGCAGCTTAGCGGTCACCGACACTGAAGCTTTCTTT
CASSLAVTDTEAFF
>TRBD1|few|TRBJ2-4|TRBV29-1|14
TGCAGCGTTGGTAACAGGGGTGGCAAAAACATTCAGTACTTC
CSVGNRGGKNIQYF
>NA|many|TRBJ2-3|TRBV7-9|18
TGTGCCAGCAGACAAAAGGGACCTCCTATAGGGGGCACAGATACGCAGTATTTT
CASRQKGPPIGGTDTQYF
>TRBD1|NA|TRBJ2-7|TRBV20-1|13
TGCAGTGTTAAGGGACAGGACGGCTACGAGCAGTACTTC
CSVKGQDGYEQYF
>NA|NA|TRBJ2-1|TRBV7-9|18
TGTGCCAGCAGCTTCCCGGGTCAGGGTTTCAGCTCCTACAATGAGCAGTTCTTC
CASSFPGQGFSSYNEQFF
>NA|few|TRBJ1-2|TRBV21-1|16
TGTGCCAGCAGCCATGAAGGGTCACCAGCCACCTATGGCTACACCTTC
CASSHEGSPATYGYTF
>TRBD1|NA|TRBJ2-7|TRBV7-2|15
TGTGCCAGCAGCAGAGACGACAGGGATGGCTACGAGCAGTACTTC
CASSRDDRDGYEQYF
>NA|few|TRBJ1-2|TRBV6-2/TRBV6-3|14
TGTGCCAGCAGAACCGACGGGCAGAACTATGGCTACACCTTC
CASRTDGQNYGYTF
>NA|few|TRBJ1-1|TRBV29-1|11
TGCAGCGTTGAGGTCGAGCAGGATCCTTTCTTT
CSVEVEQDPFF
>TRBD1|few|TRBJ1-6|TRBV27|17
TGTGCCAGCAGTGCCCACGGACAGGGGTCCTATAATTCACCCCTCCACTTT
CASSAHGQGSYNSPLHF
>NA|NA|TRBJ1-1|TRBV12-3/TRBV12-4|14
TGTGCCAGCAGTTTGGGTGGGCGGAACACTGAAGCTTTCTTT
CASSLGGRNTEAFF
>NA|NA|TRBJ1-6|TRBV9|16
TGTGCCAGCAGCGCCGACCCGAGCTCCTATAATTCACCCCTCCACTTT
CASSADPSSYNSPLHF
>NA|many|TRBJ1-2|TRBV7-3|15
TGTGCCAGCAGCTATGGGCCAAGATCGGACTATGGCTACACCTTC
CASSYGPRSDYGYTF
>NA|NA|TRBJ1-2|TRBV10-3|13
TGTGCCATCAGTGAGTGGGAATCGAGCGGCTACACCTTC
CAISEWESSGYTF
>TRBD1|few|TRBJ1-1|TRBV11-2|15
TGTGCCAGCAGCCAGAGACAGGGGGATAAGACTGAAGCTTTCTTT
CASSQRQGDKTEAFF
>NA|NA|TRBJ2-6|TRBV7-9|17
TGTGCCAGCAGCTCTACAGCGGTCCCGTCTGGGGCCAACGTCCTGACTTTC
CASSSTAVPSGANVLTF
>NA|NA|TRBJ2-6|TRBV7-8|15
TGTGCCAGCAGCTCCTCAGACTCTGGGGCCAACGTCCTGACTTTC
CASSSSDSGANVLTF
>NA|few|TRBJ2-1|TRBV12-3/TRBV12-4|13
TGTGCCAGCATTGGTGGGGATTACAATGAGCAGTTCTTC
CASIGGDYNEQFF
>NA|few|TRBJ1-4|TRBV4-1|13
TGCGCCAGCAGCCAAGGCCTCATTGAAAAACTGTTTTTT
CASSQGLIEKLFF
>TRBD2|NA|TRBJ2-5|TRBV7-3|15
TGTGCCAGCAGCCTTCTCCCGGGAGGGCGGAAGACCCAGTACTTC
CASSLLPGGRKTQYF
>TRBD1|many|TRBJ1-1|TRBV29-1|12
TGCAGCGTGGTTACAGGGGGCCTTGAAGCTTTCTTT
CSVVTGGLEAFF
>TRBD1|NA|TRBJ1-2|TRBV27|13
TGTGCCAGCAAAGACAGGGGAGACTATGGCTACACCTTC
CASKDRGDYGYTF
>TRBD2|few|TRBJ2-3|TRBV4-3|16
TGCGCCAGCAGCCCTACTAGCGGGGGGTTCACAGATACGCAGTATTTT
CASSPTSGGFTDTQYF
>NA|few|TRBJ1-4|TRBV12-3/TRBV12-4|12
TGTGCCAGCAGTTTATCAACGCGAAAACTGTTTTTT
CASSLSTRKLFF
>NA|NA|TRBJ2-6|TRBV10-2|13
TGCGCCAGCAGTGTGGTTGGGGCCAACGTCCTGACTTTC
CASSVVGANVLTF
>TRBD1|few|TRBJ1-4|TRBV7-9|15
TGTGCCAGCAGCCGACGGGGACAGGGTGATGAAAAACTGTTTTTT
CASSRRGQGDEKLFF
>NA|many|TRBJ2-2|TRBV18|13
TGTGCCAGCTCACCCCCGACCCCCGGGGAGCTGTTTTTT
CASSPPTPGELFF
>TRBD1|few|TRBJ2-5|TRBV29-1|15
TGCAGCGTGGCCTTCGGGACAGGGACCCAAGAGACCCAGTACTTC
CSVAFGTGTQETQYF
>NA|few|TRBJ1-2|TRBV29-1|13
TGCAGCGTTGAGTCCGTCGCGAGAAGTGGCTACACCTTC
CSVESVARSGYTF
>NA|many|TRBJ1-6|TRBV9|16
TGTGCCAGCAGCGCCGGCCTGGGCTCCTATAATTCACCCCTCCACTTT
CASSAGLGSYNSPLHF
>NA|many|TRBJ1-5|TRBV4-2|15
TGTGCCAGCAGCCAAGAGGTCTGGGGGTCGCCGCCCCAGCATTTT
CASSQEVWGSPPQHF
>TRBD2|NA|TRBJ2-1|TRBV3-1|14
TGTGCCAGCAGCCAAGGACTAGCGGGGGTAGAGCAGTTCTTC
CASSQGLAGVEQFF
>TRBD2|many|TRBJ2-5|TRBV20-1|14
TGCAGTGCCTACGGGACTATCTTTGGGGAGACCCAGTACTTC
CSAYGTIFGETQYF
>NA|NA|TRBJ2-5|TRBV7-2|13
TGTGCCAGCAGCCCTCCCACTGGAGAGACCCAGTACTTC
CASSPPTGETQYF
>TRBD1|NA|TRBJ1-5|TRBV20-1|17
TGCAGTGCTAGAGGCCCGGGACAGGGTCCTCTCAATCAGCCCCAGCATTTT
CSARGPGQGPLNQPQHF